The sequence of this T cell receptor beta chain was determined in a study of T cells in Graves' hyperthyroidism and ophthalmopathy. Study-wide results and limits: The authors' 13 V-J model separated ophthalmopathy from stable hyperthyroidism. Most clonotypes that expanded in the thyroid above 0.001 also showed up in blood.

Diagnoses used clinical symptoms, serum thyroxine and TRAb, thyroid ultrasound and orbital computed tomography. A word on this clonotype: Antigen unknown.

The investigators amplified TCR beta CDR3 regions from RNA transcripts. A set of HTBI primers served as the primers for a first-round RT-PCR of the TCR CDR3. In TCRdb, the multiplex PCR reads were re-called with MiXCR into one record per CDR3 protein. The sample has a few hundred thousand distinct CDR3 sequences, approximately 15% seen once; the top ten hold 34%. CDR1 GTSNPN and CDR2 SVGIG come from the germline V gene (reference sequence). There are 15 residues in the CDR3. V shed 2 bases and J 1 base; nucleotides not matched to a gene: 6. This TCR came from a woman aged 35 to 49 with Graves' ophthalmopathy. This rearrangement joins TRBV30 to TRBJ2-3, with 7 nucleotides matching TRBD1. Sequencing was carried out using blood. CDR3: CAWSSGQIGTDTQYF. The CDR3 coding sequence is TGTGCCTGGAGTTCGGGACAGATCGGCACAGATACGCAGTATTTT.